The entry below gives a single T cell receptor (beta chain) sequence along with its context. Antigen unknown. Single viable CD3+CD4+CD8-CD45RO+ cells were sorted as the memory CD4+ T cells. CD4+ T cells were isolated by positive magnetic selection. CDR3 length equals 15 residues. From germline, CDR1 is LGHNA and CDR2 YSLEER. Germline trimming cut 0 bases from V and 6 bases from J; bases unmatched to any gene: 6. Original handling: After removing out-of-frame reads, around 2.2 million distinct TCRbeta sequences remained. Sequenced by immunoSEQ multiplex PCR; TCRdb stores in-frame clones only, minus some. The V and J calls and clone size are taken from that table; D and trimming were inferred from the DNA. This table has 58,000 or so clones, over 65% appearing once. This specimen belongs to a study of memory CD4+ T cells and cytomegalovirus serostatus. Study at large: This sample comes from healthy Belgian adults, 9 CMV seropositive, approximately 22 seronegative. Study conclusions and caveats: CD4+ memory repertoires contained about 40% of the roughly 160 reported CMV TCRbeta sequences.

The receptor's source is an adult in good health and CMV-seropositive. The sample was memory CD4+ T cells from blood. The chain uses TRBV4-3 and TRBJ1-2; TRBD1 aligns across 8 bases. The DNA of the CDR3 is TGCGCCAGCAGCCAAGATACGAGACAGGGGAATGGCTACACCTTC. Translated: CASSQDTRQGNGYTF.